This T cell receptor (beta chain) is from a study of tumour-infiltrating T cells in Burkitt lymphoma (dated by TCRdb to between 2020 and 2021). Context from the whole study: TCR repertoire data were compared against clinical outcome, and productive clonality predicted overall survival and progression-free survival independently of established prognostic factors such as age at diagnosis.

This clone was seen more than once but under ten times. Which antigen it targets is not known. Within one base of it there is no much larger clone, and no base qualities were kept. The library relied on the immunoSEQ multiplex PCR assay. The clones in this table, taken by TCRdb from immuneACCESS, are in-frame only. Not every clone is retained; where verified, under half of the shortfall comes from an unresolved V gene, and the cause of the rest is unknown. In all, the sample holds nearly 5,500 clones, and more than 7.5% of those were seen once. 2.2% of the sample belongs to the ten largest clones. V sheds 3 bases and J sheds 2 bases, leaving 7 bases between their ends. Based on the germline V gene, the CDR1 and CDR2 sequences are SNHLY and FYNNEI. The CDR3 spans 13 residues, from the cysteine through the phenylalanine. The read is trimmed to its CDR3 DNA, 39 bases read in frame from base 1.

Sequenced material: tumor tissue. The receptor comes from a human donor with diffuse large B-cell lymphoma. This receptor chain uses TRBV2 and TRBJ1-1; a confident D gene designation cannot be given. The CDR3 protein: CASSEWANTEAFF. The sequenced DNA is TGTGCCAGCAGTGAGTGGGCAAACACTGAAGCTTTCTTT.